The rows below give T cell receptor beta chains drawn from one sample of a study of identical twins. Using its own MiXCR run on the 5' RACE reads, TCRdb lists one record per CDR3 protein. The data show 450,000 or so distinct CDR3 sequences, 18% seen once. Source material: naive T cells sorted from blood. These receptors originate from a man aged 45-65 years in good health. Both conserved end residues are part of each CDR3. A D gene is named only where the DNA matches it firmly. Expanded clones get a size class; other rows say once, few or many, or leave the size out.

TGTGCCAGCAGCTCCAGACTAGCGGATGAGCAGTTCTTC	CASSSRLADEQFF	NA	TRBJ2-1	TRBD2	TRBV7-7
TGTGCCAGCAGCCAAGTGCAGGACTCCCTTCAGTTCTTC	CASSQVQDSLQFF	many	TRBJ2-1	NA	TRBV3-1
TGTGCCAGCAGCCAAGCTGCGACTAGCGGGAAACAGTACTTC	CASSQAATSGKQYF	NA	TRBJ2-7	TRBD2	TRBV3-1
TGTGCCAGCAGTTGGACAGGGGGTATTGAAAAACTGTTTTTT	CASSWTGGIEKLFF	NA	TRBJ1-4	TRBD1	TRBV12-3/TRBV12-4
TGTGCCAGCAGCTTAGCGTACAGGGTACACAACACCGGGGAGCTGTTTTTT	CASSLAYRVHNTGELFF	NA	TRBJ2-2	NA	TRBV7-8
TGTGCCAGCAGCTTAGTAGTGCGGGGATACACAGATACGCAGTATTTT	CASSLVVRGYTDTQYF	NA	TRBJ2-3	NA	TRBV7-6
TGTGCCAGCACCAGATACCCGACAGGGCGAACCTACGAGCAGTACTTC	CASTRYPTGRTYEQYF	NA	TRBJ2-7	TRBD1	TRBV6-1
TGCAGCCCGGCCCCTTCTAGGGAGCAGTACTTC	CSPAPSREQYF	NA	TRBJ2-7	NA	TRBV29-1
TGCGCCAGCAGCCAGGGGCTAGGGACAGCCGGGAGGGCAGATACGCAGTATTTT	CASSQGLGTAGRADTQYF	many	TRBJ2-3	NA	TRBV4-3
TGTGCCAGCAGTACCGAACAGGGGAAGTTCCACGAGCAGTACTTC	CASSTEQGKFHEQYF	few	TRBJ2-7	TRBD1	TRBV5-5
TGTGCCAGCAGGGAGGGACTAGGGAGACAAGAGACCCAGTACTTC	CASREGLGRQETQYF	many	TRBJ2-5	TRBD2	TRBV6-1
TGTGCCAGCAGCTTAGGCCGTACAGCAACTGAAGCTTTCTTT	CASSLGRTATEAFF	NA	TRBJ1-1	NA	TRBV11-2
TGTGCCAGCAGTACACAGGGGTTTTATGGCTACACCTTC	CASSTQGFYGYTF	few	TRBJ1-2	TRBD1	TRBV28
TGCGCCAGCAGCTTGGACCCTAACTTTGGCTACACCTTC	CASSLDPNFGYTF	NA	TRBJ1-2	NA	TRBV5-1
TGTGCCAGCAGCTCCAGAGACAGGGGGCCCCAGGATGAGCAGTTCTTC	CASSSRDRGPQDEQFF	few	TRBJ2-1	TRBD1	TRBV7-9
TGTGCCAGTAGGCTCCGCGGGTCGGGGGACTATGGCTACACCTTC	CASRLRGSGDYGYTF	few	TRBJ1-2	NA	TRBV19
TGTGCCATCAGTGAGTCGTGGAGCACAGATACGCAGTATTTT	CAISESWSTDTQYF	few	TRBJ2-3	NA	TRBV10-3
TGTGCCAGCTCACCACCCGGGACAGGGCTGAACGAGCAGTACTTC	CASSPPGTGLNEQYF	NA	TRBJ2-7	TRBD1	TRBV18
TGTGCCAGCAGCTTAGGACTCACCAATGAGCAGTTCTTC	CASSLGLTNEQFF	many	TRBJ2-1	NA	TRBV4-2
TGTGCCAGTCGCGTTTCGGGGACATACCTCACCGGGGAGCTGTTTTTT	CASRVSGTYLTGELFF	NA	TRBJ2-2	NA	TRBV28
TGCGCCAGCAGCTTACAATACTCTGGGGCCAACGTCCTGACTTTC	CASSLQYSGANVLTF	few	TRBJ2-6	NA	TRBV5-1
TGTGCCAGCAGTTATAGGGGGGGTCTTTACAATGAGCAGTTCTTC	CASSYRGGLYNEQFF	many	TRBJ2-1	NA	TRBV6-2/TRBV6-3
TGTGCCAGCAGCTTAGTCTCCGGGACAGGGTCGGGCACCGGGGAGCTGTTTTTT	CASSLVSGTGSGTGELFF	NA	TRBJ2-2	TRBD1	TRBV11-2
TGTGCCAGCAGTTACTACTTGGTCGGGAGCTCCTACAATGAGCAGTTCTTC	CASSYYLVGSSYNEQFF	few	TRBJ2-1	NA	TRBV6-5
TGTGCCAGCAGCGGGACTAGCACAGATACGCAGTATTTT	CASSGTSTDTQYF	many	TRBJ2-3	NA	TRBV28
TGTGCCAGCAGATCGCAGGGGGGAAATAATGAAAAACTGTTTTTT	CASRSQGGNNEKLFF	NA	TRBJ1-4	TRBD1	TRBV7-9
TGCAGTGCTAGAGGAACCGGGACTAGCGGGAGTGGAGGGAGTGAGCAGTTCTTC	CSARGTGTSGSGGSEQFF	NA	TRBJ2-1	TRBD2	TRBV20-1
TGTGCCAGCAGTTTGAGGGACACAAACACCGGGGAGCTGTTTTTT	CASSLRDTNTGELFF	many	TRBJ2-2	NA	TRBV12-3/TRBV12-4
TGTGCCAGCAGCCCCTGGGACAGGGCTGATGGCTACACCTTC	CASSPWDRADGYTF	many	TRBJ1-2	TRBD1	TRBV7-9
TGCGCCAGCAGCTTGGAGTCCGGGAGAAGCACAGATACGCAGTATTTT	CASSLESGRSTDTQYF	NA	TRBJ2-3	NA	TRBV5-1
TGTGCCAGCAGAGGGGACATCAACACCGGGGAGCTGTTTTTT	CASRGDINTGELFF	many	TRBJ2-2	NA	TRBV7-3
TGTGCCGCGACCAGGGGACAGGGTAATAGTGAGCAGTTCTTC	CAATRGQGNSEQFF	NA	TRBJ2-1	TRBD1	TRBV10-3
TGTGCCAGCAGACCCTATGAAGGAGGGAAGGCCTATGGCTACACCTTC	CASRPYEGGKAYGYTF	few	TRBJ1-2	NA	TRBV27
TGCAGCGTTGAGACGCAGCCCGTGGGGGAGCAGTACTTC	CSVETQPVGEQYF	NA	TRBJ2-7	NA	TRBV29-1
TGTGCCAGCAGGAAACTAGCGGGAGTTGGGGATACGCAGTATTTT	CASRKLAGVGDTQYF	once	TRBJ2-3	TRBD2	TRBV2
TGTGCCAGCAGAACAGAGATGGGATACAATGAGCAGTTCTTC	CASRTEMGYNEQFF	NA	TRBJ2-1	NA	TRBV6-1
TGTGCCAGCAGCTTTGGACTGGGGGGGGGCCCTTACAATGAGCAGTTCTTC	CASSFGLGGGPYNEQFF	many	TRBJ2-1	NA	TRBV11-2
TGTGCCAGCGCGCGCATAGGGACCGGGGAGCTGTTTTTT	CASARIGTGELFF	NA	TRBJ2-2	NA	TRBV3-1
TGCAGCGTTGAATGGCTAGCGGGCCGCTACAATGAGCAGTTCTTC	CSVEWLAGRYNEQFF	many	TRBJ2-1	TRBD2	TRBV29-1
TGCAGCGCCGTGGGGGGCTCTTCCTACGAGCAGTACTTC	CSAVGGSSYEQYF	few	TRBJ2-7	NA	TRBV29-1
TGCGCCAGCAGAGTGTCAATGAACACCGGGGAGCTGTTTTTT	CASRVSMNTGELFF	NA	TRBJ2-2	NA	TRBV5-1
TGCAGTGCTAGAGATAACAGGGGGACAGAGACCCAGTACTTC	CSARDNRGTETQYF	NA	TRBJ2-5	TRBD1	TRBV20-1
TGTGCCAGCAGTTCAGGGGGACCCACAAGCTCCTACGAGCAGTACTTC	CASSSGGPTSSYEQYF	many	TRBJ2-7	TRBD1	TRBV28
TGTGCCATCAGTGAAGGGGGGGACCCCTCCTACGAGCAGTACTTC	CAISEGGDPSYEQYF	NA	TRBJ2-7	NA	TRBV10-3
TGTGCCAGCAGTGCCCAGGGACAGGGGGCGAAGAGGGATACGCAGTATTTT	CASSAQGQGAKRDTQYF	NA	TRBJ2-3	TRBD1	TRBV6-1
TGTGCCAGCAGCCAAGTTGGCGGGAGGAAGCGGGGGGACACAGATACGCAGTATTTT	CASSQVGGRKRGDTDTQYF	NA	TRBJ2-3	TRBD2	TRBV4-2
TGTGCCAGCAGTTTATGGCAGGGGCGTAACGGGGAGCTGTTTTTT	CASSLWQGRNGELFF	NA	TRBJ2-2	NA	TRBV28
TGCGCCAGCAGCCCGACCAGGACAGGGGGCAATGGCTACACCTTC	CASSPTRTGGNGYTF	many	TRBJ1-2	TRBD1	TRBV5-1
TGTGCCAGCAGCTTGGAGGTTGTTCTCAGGTCCTACGAGCAGTACTTC	CASSLEVVLRSYEQYF	many	TRBJ2-7	NA	TRBV5-5
TGTGCCAGCAGGTCCGGGCAGGGCGGGGAGCAGTACTTC	CASRSGQGGEQYF	few	TRBJ2-7	NA	TRBV6-6
TGTGCCAGCTCACCACCGGAGACATCGGAAGGCTACACCTTC	CASSPPETSEGYTF	NA	TRBJ1-2	NA	TRBV18
TGCAGTGCTAGTGAGGCTAGCGGCTGGTACAATGAGCAGTTCTTC	CSASEASGWYNEQFF	NA	TRBJ2-1	TRBD2	TRBV20-1
TGCGCCAGCAGCTCCGGGCACAGGGACGGCTACACCTTC	CASSSGHRDGYTF	few	TRBJ1-2	NA	TRBV5-1
TGTGCCAGCAGTTTAAGTCCAGCTAGCACAGATACGCAGTATTTT	CASSLSPASTDTQYF	NA	TRBJ2-3	NA	TRBV27
TGCAGTGCTAACCCAGGGGCCTATGGCTACACCTTC	CSANPGAYGYTF	few	TRBJ1-2	NA	TRBV20-1